This T cell receptor beta chain was documented in a study of regulatory T cells in long-lasting Graves disease. This clonotype was counted only a few times. Arm-PCR of CDR3 regions and iRepertoire HTBI primers were used to build TCR beta libraries. Each CDR3 protein is one row after TCRdb ran MiXCR on the multiplex PCR reads. The sample carries some 420,000 distinct CDR3 sequences, around a fifth recorded once. The CDR3 covers 16 residues. V was cut by 5 bases and J by 0 bases, with 14 bases left in between. The time point is: persistent/refractory GD, antithyroid drugs over 5 years with positive TRAb. PBMC-extracted RNA yielded the TCR library.

This TCR was recovered from a female donor with Graves disease. The source material was peripheral blood mononuclear cells (PBMCs), sampled when the disease was refractory, from a patient treated with antithyroid drugs. The chain links TRBV12-3 or TRBV12-4 to TRBJ1-3; D is undetermined. CDR3 DNA: TGTGCCAGCAGTCCTGTCTCCCGGGTCTCTGGAAACACCATATATTTT. Translating it yields CASSPVSRVSGNTIYF.